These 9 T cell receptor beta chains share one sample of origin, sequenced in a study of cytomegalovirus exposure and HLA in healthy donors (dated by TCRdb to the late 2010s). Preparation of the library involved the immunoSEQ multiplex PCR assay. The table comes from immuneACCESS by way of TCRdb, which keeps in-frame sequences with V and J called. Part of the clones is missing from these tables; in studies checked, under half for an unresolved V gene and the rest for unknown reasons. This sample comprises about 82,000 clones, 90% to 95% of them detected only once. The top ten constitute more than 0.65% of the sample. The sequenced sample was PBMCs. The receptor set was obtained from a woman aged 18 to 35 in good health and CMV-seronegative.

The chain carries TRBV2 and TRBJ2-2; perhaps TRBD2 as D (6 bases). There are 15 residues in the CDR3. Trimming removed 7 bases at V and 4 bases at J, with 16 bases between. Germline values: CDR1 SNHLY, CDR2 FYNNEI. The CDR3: CASTPPGLTTGELFF. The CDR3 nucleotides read TGTGCCAGCACCCCACCGGGACTCACCACCGGGGAGCTGTTTTTT.

CDR3 sequence (DNA): TGTGCCAGCAGCCCTGGGACTAGCGGGGGACCTAGCACAGATACGCAGTATTTT. Translating gives CASSPGTSGGPSTDTQYF. V usage is TRBV5-4 and J usage is TRBJ2-3, with 14 positions matching TRBD2. The CDR3 is made up of 18 amino acids. Trimming took 4 bases from V and 0 from J; bases not matched to a gene: 7. Germline V gene data show CDR1 as SGHNT and CDR2 as YYREEE (reference sequence).

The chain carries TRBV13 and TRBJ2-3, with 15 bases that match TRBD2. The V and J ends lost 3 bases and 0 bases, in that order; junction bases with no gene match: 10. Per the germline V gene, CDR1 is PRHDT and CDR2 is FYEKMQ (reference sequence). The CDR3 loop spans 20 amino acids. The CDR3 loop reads CASSLSVPGLAGGSTDTQYF. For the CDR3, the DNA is TGTGCCAGCAGCTTGTCTGTTCCGGGACTAGCGGGAGGAAGCACAGATACGCAGTATTTT.

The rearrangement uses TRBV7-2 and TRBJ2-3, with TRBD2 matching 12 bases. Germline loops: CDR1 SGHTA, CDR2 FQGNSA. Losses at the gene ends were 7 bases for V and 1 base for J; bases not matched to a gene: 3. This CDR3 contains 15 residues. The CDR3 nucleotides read TGTGCCAGCACAAGACTAGCGGGGGGCACAGATACGCAGTATTTT. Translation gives CASTRLAGGTDTQYF.

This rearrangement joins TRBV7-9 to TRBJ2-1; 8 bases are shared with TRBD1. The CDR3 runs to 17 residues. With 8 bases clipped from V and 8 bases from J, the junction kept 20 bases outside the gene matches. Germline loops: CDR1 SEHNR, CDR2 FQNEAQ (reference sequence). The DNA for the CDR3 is TGTGCCAGCGGACCTCCGGGACAGGACTCACACCGGCATGAGCAGTTCTTC. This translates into CASGPPGQDSHRHEQFF.

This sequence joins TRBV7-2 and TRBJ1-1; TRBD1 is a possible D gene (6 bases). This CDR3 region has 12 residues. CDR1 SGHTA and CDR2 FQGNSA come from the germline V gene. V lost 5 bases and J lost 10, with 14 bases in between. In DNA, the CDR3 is TGTGCCAGCAGCCCGACAGGATTGACAGCTTTCTTT. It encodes CASSPTGLTAFF.

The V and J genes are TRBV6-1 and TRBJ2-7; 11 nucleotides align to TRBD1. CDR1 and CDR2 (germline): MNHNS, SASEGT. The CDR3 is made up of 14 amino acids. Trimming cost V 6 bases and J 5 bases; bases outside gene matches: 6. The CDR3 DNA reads TGTGCCAGCAGGCAGGACAGGGGGCTAAACGAGCAGTACTTC. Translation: CASRQDRGLNEQYF.

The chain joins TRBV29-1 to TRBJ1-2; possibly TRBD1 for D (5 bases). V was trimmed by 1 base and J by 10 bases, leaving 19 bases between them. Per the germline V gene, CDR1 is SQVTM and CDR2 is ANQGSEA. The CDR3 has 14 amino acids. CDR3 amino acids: CSVEVGQGVGPYTF. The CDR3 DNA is TGCAGCGTTGAAGTAGGGCAAGGGGTCGGTCCCTACACCTTC.

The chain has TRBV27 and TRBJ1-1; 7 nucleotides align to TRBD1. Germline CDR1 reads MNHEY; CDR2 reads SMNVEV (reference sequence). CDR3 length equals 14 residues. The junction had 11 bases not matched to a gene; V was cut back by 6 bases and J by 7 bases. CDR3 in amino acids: CASRRQQGTFEAFF. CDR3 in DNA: TGTGCCAGCAGACGACAACAGGGGACCTTTGAAGCTTTCTTT.